The 17 T cell receptor beta chains below all came from one sample that was sequenced in a study of T cell changes during pregnancy in multiple sclerosis. Profiling relied on immunoSEQ multiplex PCR, and the TCRdb table lists in-frame clones only, not all of them. The sample lists about 40,000 clones; 93% were seen once. The source was CD4+ T cells from peripheral blood mononuclear cells, collected in the first trimester of pregnancy. These receptors were obtained from a female donor with multiple sclerosis, enrolled in a pregnancy study.

To note about this clone: Compared with germline, one end of the junction differs, possibly owing to a read error. The chain links TRBV7-8 to TRBJ2-1; D might be TRBD1 (6 bases). The CDR3 covers 14 residues. The germline gives CDR1 SGHVS, CDR2 FQNEAQ. CDR3 in amino acids: CASSLERGNSVQVF. DNA of the CDR3: TGTGCCAGCAGCTTAGAAAGGGGGAACAGCGTGCAGGTCTTC.

The chain combines TRBV10-3 with TRBJ1-1, with 7 bases identical to TRBD1. The CDR3 extends over 15 amino acids. V shed 7 bases, J shed 0 bases, and the junction held 8 bases outside the gene matches. Germline V CDR1 and CDR2: ENHRY, SYGVKD. The CDR3 sequence: CAITRDREMNTEAFF. CDR3 sequence (DNA): TGTGCCATCACCCGGGACAGAGAAATGAACACTGAAGCTTTCTTT.

The chain has TRBV5-5 and TRBJ2-7, with 7 bases matching TRBD1. The length of the CDR3 is 12 residues. V dropped 4 bases and J dropped 6; count of bases not matched to a gene: 4. Germline values: CDR1 SGHKS, CDR2 YYEKEE (reference sequence). CDR3 amino acids: CASSMTGLEQYF. CDR3 nucleotides: TGTGCCAGCAGCATGACAGGGCTCGAGCAGTACTTC.

The gene calls are TRBV11-2 and TRBJ2-7, with 8 bases matching TRBD2. CDR1 SGHAT and CDR2 FQNNGV come from the germline V gene. Trimming cost V 4 bases and J 2 bases; bases outside gene matches: 7. The CDR3 is made up of 15 amino acids. The CDR3 nucleotides read TGTGCCAGCAGCTCCGTTAGCGGGGCTACCTACGAGCAGTACTTC. It yields the protein CASSSVSGATYEQYF. Together with reference TRBV11-2 and TRBJ2-7, the CDR3 gives the full variable domain: EAGVAQSPRYKIIEKRQSVAFWCNPISGHATLYWYQQILGQGPKLLIQFQNNGVVDDSQLPKDRFSAERLKGVDSTLKIQPAKLEDSAVYLCASSSVSGATYEQYFGPGTRLTVT.

V usage is TRBV28 and J usage is TRBJ1-1; the D is unclear. The CDR3 runs 14 residues. The V gene's germline CDR1 is MDHEN and CDR2 SYDVKM. V was clipped by 7 bases and J by 0 bases, with 12 bases between them. Here the CDR3 DNA reads TGTGCCAGCATCTCGGGTACGATGAACACTGAAGCTTTCTTT. Its translation: CASISGTMNTEAFF.

The gene calls are TRBV28 and TRBJ2-1; 9 nucleotides align to TRBD1. With V trimmed by 6 bases and J by 4 bases, 7 bases remained unmatched. Germline CDR1 and CDR2: MDHEN and SYDVKM. The CDR3 has 15 residues. The CDR3 spells CASRGGGQGYNEQFF. The CDR3 region has the DNA TGTGCCAGCAGGGGAGGGGGACAGGGATACAATGAGCAGTTCTTC.

V is TRBV6-5 and J is TRBJ2-7, with a possible D match to TRBD1 (6 bases). With 4 bases removed from V and 7 bases from J, the gap between germline ends came to 17 bases. Germline-derived CDR1 and CDR2 are MNHEY and SVGAGI. The CDR3 has 14 amino acids. The CDR3 sequence: CASSWSRDTVEQYF. The CDR3 DNA is TGTGCCAGCAGTTGGTCTCGGGACACCGTGGAGCAGTACTTC.

The V gene is TRBV11-3, the J gene TRBJ2-3, with D possibly TRBD2 on 5 matching bases. Germline V gene sequence: CDR1 SGHNT, CDR2 YENEEA. The V end lost 2 bases, the J end lost 8 bases, and 14 bases lay between the germline ends. This CDR3 has 14 residues. The CDR3 nucleotides read TGTGCCAGCAGCTTATCGGCGGGCGAAGGTACGCAGTATTTT. Protein: CASSLSAGEGTQYF.

This chain joins TRBV28 and TRBJ1-3; unclear D gene. The CDR3 runs 14 residues. V shed 2 bases and J shed 2 bases, with 7 bases lying between them. Germline CDR1 MDHEN, CDR2 SYDVKM. The CDR3 here is CASSLGSPGNTIYF. The CDR3 bases are TGTGCCAGCAGTTTAGGGAGTCCTGGAAACACCATATATTTT.

This chain joins TRBV10-1 and TRBJ2-2; D call uncertain. The CDR3 sequence is 13 residues long. Germline CDR1 reads WNHNN; CDR2 reads SYGVQD (reference sequence). Trimming shortened V by 2 bases and J by 5 bases, and 6 bases separated the two germline ends. CDR3 DNA: TGCGCCAGCAGTGAGGCAGTGACCGGGGAGCTGTTTTTT. Its translation: CASSEAVTGELFF.

The rearrangement joins TRBV19 to TRBJ1-5; no definite D call. The V gene lost 8 bases and the J gene lost 5 bases, with 13 bases spanning the gap. Germline V gene lookup returns CDR1 LNHDA and CDR2 SQIVND (reference sequence). The CDR3 totals 13 residues. CDR3 sequence (DNA): TGTGCCAGTCGCGGGATTGTACATCAGCCCCAGCATTTT. The encoded protein is CASRGIVHQPQHF. The full variable domain, completed using reference TRBV19 and TRBJ1-5, is DGGITQSPKYLFRKEGQNVTLSCEQNLNHDAMYWYRQDPGQGLRLIYYSQIVNDFQKGDIAEGYSVSREKKESFPLTVTSAQKNPTAFYLCASRGIVHQPQHFGDGTRLSIL.

The genes are TRBV2 and TRBJ1-6; 11 nucleotides align to TRBD1. The CDR3 length is 16 residues. Per germline, CDR1 SNHLY and CDR2 FYNNEI. The V segment lost 4 bases and the J segment 6 bases; nucleotides outside the gene matches: 5. The CDR3 nucleotides read TGTGCCAGCAGTGCTTGGACAGGGGGCGGTAATTCACCCCTCCACTTT. Translating gives CASSAWTGGGNSPLHF. Combining the CDR3 with reference TRBV2 and TRBJ1-6 gives the whole variable domain EPEVTQTPSHQVTQMGQEVILRCVPISNHLYFYWYRQILGQKVEFLVSFYNNEISEKSEIFDDQFSVERPDGSNFTLKIRSTKLEDSAMYFCASSAWTGGGNSPLHFGNGTRLTVT.

V is TRBV9 and J is TRBJ2-2; no clear D. The V and J ends lost 6 bases and 3 bases respectively, with 12 bases between them. The CDR3 contains 14 residues. CDR1 is SGDLS, CDR2 YYNGEE, per germline. The CDR3 protein is CASTLQDYTGELFF. The CDR3 coding sequence is TGTGCCAGCACCCTGCAGGATTACACCGGGGAGCTGTTTTTT.

The chain couples TRBV11-2 to TRBJ2-1; D remains unclear. V lost 2 bases, J lost 5 bases, and 13 bases lay in between. Germline V CDR1 and CDR2: SGHAT, FQNNGV. The CDR3 totals 15 residues. Here the CDR3 DNA reads TGTGCCAGCAGCTTAATGCTAGTGGCGAACAATGAGCAGTTCTTC. As protein: CASSLMLVANNEQFF.

This chain links TRBV2 with TRBJ2-3, with D perhaps TRBD2 (5 bases). Trimming left V 7 bases short and J 6 bases short, with 14 bases between. The CDR3 contains 13 residues. Germline values: CDR1 SNHLY, CDR2 FYNNEI. In DNA, the CDR3 is TGTGCCAGCAAATCCCGGGGTGACGATACGCAGTATTTT. Protein product: CASKSRGDDTQYF.

This sequence joins TRBV11-2 and TRBJ1-1, with a possible D match to TRBD1 (6 bases). V dropped 2 bases and J dropped 4 bases, with 14 bases sitting between them. Germline lookup yields CDR1 SGHAT and CDR2 FQNNGV. This CDR3 has 15 amino acids. CDR3 loop: CASSLISGGSTEAFF. CDR3 in DNA: TGTGCCAGCAGCTTAATTTCTGGGGGCTCCACTGAAGCTTTCTTT. Full variable domain (outside the CDR3, taken from reference TRBV11-2 and TRBJ1-1): EAGVAQSPRYKIIEKRQSVAFWCNPISGHATLYWYQQILGQGPKLLIQFQNNGVVDDSQLPKDRFSAERLKGVDSTLKIQPAKLEDSAVYLCASSLISGGSTEAFFGQGTRLTVV.

The chain couples TRBV11-2 to TRBJ1-5, with 10 bases identical to TRBD1. Germline assignment: CDR1 SGHAT and CDR2 FQNNGV. Unmatched junction bases numbered 6, after V lost 5 bases and J lost 11 bases. The CDR3 totals 13 residues. CDR3 DNA: TGTGCCAGCAGCCCCGACAGGGGGCTGGCCCAGCATTTT. It is translated as CASSPDRGLAQHF.